This T cell receptor beta chain was sequenced for a study of beta chain features in type 1 diabetes (dated by TCRdb to between 2017 and 2018). Concerning the study at large: Patients and healthy donors did not differ in mean age, gender distribution, total cell number or subset yield. A total of under 140,000,000 sorted cells were examined across all samples, and the number of cells per subset was strongly correlated with RNA yield. The study compared TCRB repertoires of sorted circulating CD4+ T cell subsets between recently diagnosed type 1 diabetes patients and matched healthy donors. Naive and central memory subsets were obtained from all 30 or so donors, but regulatory and stem cell-like memory subsets were isolated from only 8 patients and roughly eight healthy donors. What the research found in general, with its limitations: At VDJ recombination sites, patients with type 1 diabetes made fewer insertions and deleted more nucleotides, a pattern implying thymic rearrangement abnormalities. Type 1 diabetes patients showed a moderate but significant shortening of TCRB CDR3 length in all four CD4+ subsets. PCR may preferentially amplify shorter templates, but because patient and control samples were amplified and corrected together, any resulting skew would affect both groups equally. Because cDNA rather than genomic DNA was sequenced, highly expressing activated cells could have been over-represented, although no difference in activation and CD3 levels was found between groups. Because the HLA sub-analyses included only small numbers of individuals, any influence of HLA type on TCRB rearrangement was left unresolved. Naive, central memory and regulatory TCRB repertoires appeared to be more alike among patients than among healthy donors.

The entire amount of isolated RNA was reverse transcribed using the High Capacity cDNA Reverse Transcription Kit, so the sequenced TCRB transcripts were expressed ones. Deep immunoSEQ sequencing was performed on naive, central memory and regulatory T cell samples, with an average of approximately 3.9 million total reads per sample. After sorted cells were lysed in RLT buffer, RNA was extracted with DNase-treated RNeasy Micro or Mini kits, with the choice depending on cell number. To prevent cross-contamination, each cell subset was processed individually, whereas patient and healthy donor samples were processed jointly. TCRB sequences were amplified from cDNA with the immunoSEQ multiplex PCR, producing 87-bp fragments spanning the CDR3 region. The amplicons were sequenced using the Illumina HiSeq platform. Turning to the authors' computational methods: Synthetic template baselines were used to correct PCR bias computationally, reads within Hamming distance 2 were collapsed together, and singletons that could not be merged were discarded. Reads were aligned against IMGT to assign V, D and J genes, CDR3 length and insertions or deletions at six rearrangement sites. Within each subset, clonotype counts were normalized to the number of sorted cells before true diversity and Gini coefficients were calculated with the tcR R package. The overlap coefficient, calculated on TCRB nucleotide sequences, was used to quantify repertoire sharing. Out-of-frame TCRB sequences from naive cells were analyzed to stand in for the pre-selection repertoire. TCRdb provides this immuneACCESS table in a form limited to in-frame rearrangements. Some clones are lacking; in checked studies, under half of them reflect an unresolved V gene, and why the rest are absent is not known. Clonal size and the V and J genes are those of that table, whereas D and trimming came from the DNA. The sample has 970,000 or so clones on record, roughly 16% of them singletons. Clones ranked in the top ten supply around 0.02% of the sample.

Via the germline V gene, CDR1 is SGHAT and CDR2 FQNNGV. At the junction V is shortened by 3 bases and J by 1 base, with 6 bases in between. Taken from cysteine to phenylalanine, the CDR3 has 14 residues. Only the CDR3 DNA is retained, 42 bases long and in frame from the first base. A single peripheral blood draw of 95 to 150 mL on average was collected from each donor into heparinised tubes. Using a panel that included CD45RO, CCR7, CD25, CD127, CD95 and CD27, naive, central memory, regulatory and stem cell-like memory CD4+ T cells were sorted on a BD FACSAria II. All sorted populations exceeded 95% purity. Right away, PBMCs were isolated by Lymphoprep density gradient centrifugation and were stained directly, with no culture step. So that batch effects would be minimized, each experiment stained and sorted samples in pairs, pairing one healthy donor with one patient. There are a few counts of this clone. What antigen it recognizes has not been identified. No clone much larger than this one lies a single base away; base qualities are absent.

The source of this sequence is a woman between 18 and 29 years old in good health. The rearranged segments are TRBV11-2 and TRBJ2-2, with the D gene call left open. Sequencing was carried out using naive CD4+ T cells from blood. The sample's cell subset or site, from its label and the paper: true naive CD4+ T cells. The CDR3: CASSLPGNTGELFF. DNA sequence: TGTGCCAGCAGCTTGCCGGGGAACACCGGGGAGCTGTTTTTT. Here the CDR3 is joined to the reference TRBV11-2 and TRBJ2-2 genes, and the full variable domain is: EAGVAQSPRYKIIEKRQSVAFWCNPISGHATLYWYQQILGQGPKLLIQFQNNGVVDDSQLPKDRFSAERLKGVDSTLKIQPAKLEDSAVYLCASSLPGNTGELFFGEGSRLTVL.